This TCR beta chain was captured in a study of CD8+CD57+ T cells in acquired aplastic anemia. Germline CDR1 is SEHNR and CDR2 is FQNEAQ (reference sequence). The CDR3 is 13 amino acids. The V gene lost 1 base and the J gene lost 6 bases, with 10 bases spanning the gap. Genomic DNA, serving as template, underwent TCR beta VDJ and CDR3 profiling. TCRdb processed the reads anew with MiXCR; each CDR3 protein has one entry. In the table there are 200,000 to 250,000 distinct CDR3 sequences, about 62% of which are singletons. Flow cytometry had shown expanded CD8+CD57+ cells in the patients chosen for sequencing. The patients all had a severe acquired aplastic anemia diagnosis.

V usage is TRBV7-9 and J usage is TRBJ2-7, with D unresolved. The material sequenced was sorted CD4+, CD8+, or CD8+CD57+ T cells (not recorded which) from PBMCs. This sequence was found in a human donor with aplastic anemia. CDR3 coding DNA: TGTGCCAGCAGCTTAGTGGGGAACGGCGAGCAGTACTTC. This translates into CASSLVGNGEQYF. The full variable domain, rest sourced from reference TRBV7-9 and TRBJ2-7, is DTGVSQNPRHKITKRGQNVTFRCDPISEHNRLYWYRQTLGQGPEFLTYFQNEAQLEKSRLLSDRFSAERPKGSFSTLEIQRTEQGDSAMYLCASSLVGNGEQYFGPGTRLTVT.